Below are 28 T cell receptor beta chains sequenced from a single sample in a study of CD4 T cells in relation to SARS-CoV-2 and coronaviruses. The antigens of these receptors remain unknown. Before the COVID-19 pandemic, during about 2011-2019, CD4+ T cells were taken from unexposed donors. Isolation of CD4+ T cells took place after about 10 days in culture. The assay was immunoSEQ multiplex PCR, and TCRdb's table has in-frame clones only and misses some. The sample holds about 15,000 clones, about 79% seen once. Sequencing was performed on CD4+ T cells from PBMCs, cultured in vitro. These TCRs come from a human donor in good health.

V and J are TRBV5-1 and TRBJ1-2, with 9 positions matching TRBD1. Germline V lookup: CDR1 SGHRS, CDR2 YFSETQ. The CDR3 runs 15 residues. The V gene end was trimmed by 3 bases and the J gene end by 2 bases; junction bases not matched to a gene: 5. CDR3: CASSSGQGGNYGYTF. The CDR3 DNA follows: TGCGCCAGCAGCTCGGGACAGGGTGGGAACTATGGCTACACCTTC.

This rearrangement joins TRBV3-1 (or the pseudogene TRBV3-2) to TRBJ2-7, with TRBD2 matching over 10 bases. Germline V gene sequence: CDR1 LGHDT, CDR2 YNNKEL (reference sequence). J gave up 4 bases and V 3 bases, and 12 bases lay outside the gene matches. The CDR3 has 17 amino acids. CDR3 nucleotides: TGTGCCAGCAGCCAGTTGGCTAGCGGGAGTGGAGTATACGAGCAGTACTTC. It yields the protein CASSQLASGSGVYEQYF.

V gene TRBV29-1 combines with J gene TRBJ1-1, with a possible D match to TRBD1 (5 bases). Trimming shortened V by 1 base and J by 11 bases, and 17 bases separated the two germline ends. From germline, CDR1 is SQVTM and CDR2 ANQGSEA. The CDR3 totals 13 residues. As DNA, the CDR3 is TGCAGCGTTGAAGGAGGAGGTACCCCAGGGGCTTTCTTT. Its translation is CSVEGGGTPGAFF.

V and J are TRBV7-9 and TRBJ1-1; D might be TRBD1 (5 bases). V was clipped by 2 bases and J by 0 bases, with 13 bases between them. The length of the CDR3 is 16 residues. Germline assignment: CDR1 SEHNR and CDR2 FQNEAQ (reference sequence). The CDR3: CASSLSGAVMNTEAFF. CDR3 nucleotides: TGTGCCAGCAGCTTAAGTGGGGCGGTTATGAACACTGAAGCTTTCTTT.

V and J are TRBV4-3 and TRBJ1-4; 9 bases are a match to TRBD1. Looked up from germline, CDR1 is LGHNA and CDR2 is YSLEER. The CDR3 extends over 16 amino acids. Trimming at V came to 5 bases and at J to 0 bases, leaving 4 bases not matched to a gene. CDR3 sequence reads: CASSYRQGATNEKLFF. CDR3 nucleotide sequence: TGCGCCAGCAGCTATCGACAGGGGGCAACTAATGAAAAACTGTTTTTT.

V and J are TRBV14 and TRBJ2-1; 8 nucleotides agree with TRBD1. The CDR3 contains 15 residues. Germline lookup yields CDR1 SGHDN and CDR2 FVKESK. Trimming cost V 1 base and J 6 bases; bases outside gene matches: 5. CDR3 amino acids: CASSQGQGAGNEQFF. The CDR3 region has the DNA TGTGCCAGCAGCCAAGGGCAGGGGGCGGGCAATGAGCAGTTCTTC.

The chain recombines TRBV19 with TRBJ2-5; TRBD2 agrees at 7 bases. This CDR3 has 16 residues. The germline V gene encodes CDR1 LNHDA and CDR2 SQIVND (reference sequence). With 2 bases clipped from V and 2 bases from J, the junction kept 8 bases outside the gene matches. The CDR3: CASSIRPSGLQETQYF. The CDR3, as DNA: TGTGCCAGTAGTATAAGGCCTAGCGGTTTACAAGAGACCCAGTACTTC.

The chain couples TRBV12-3 or TRBV12-4 to TRBJ2-7; D gene uncertain. V lost 0 bases to trimming and J lost 6 bases, with 6 bases between them. The CDR3 runs to 12 residues. The chain's CDR3 is CASSLAVGEQYF. The CDR3 DNA reads as TGTGCCAGCAGTTTAGCCGTGGGCGAGCAGTACTTC.

The chain carries TRBV29-1 and TRBJ2-3; 7 bases agree with TRBD2. V lost 4 bases, J lost 0 bases, and 7 bases stayed unmatched. The CDR3 is 15 amino acids. CDR1 and CDR2 from the germline V gene are SQVTM and ANQGSEA. CDR3 DNA sequence: TGCAGCGTTGGCCCCCCCGGGGGGAGCACAGATACGCAGTATTTT. Protein sequence: CSVGPPGGSTDTQYF.

CDR3 protein: CASSHDGTESSGNTIYF. CDR3 nucleotides: TGCGCCAGCAGCCATGACGGGACTGAGAGCTCTGGAAACACCATATATTTT. The J gene is TRBJ1-3, the V gene TRBV4-3; the D gene is possibly TRBD1 (5 bases). The ends were cut back, 3 bases at V and 0 bases at J, with 15 bases in the middle. The CDR3 is 17 amino acids. In germline, CDR1 is LGHNA, CDR2 YSLEER.

On this clone: Its ends do not fully match the called genes, so a read error is possible. This rearrangement joins TRBV7-3 to TRBJ2-5, with D perhaps TRBD2 (7 bases). This CDR3 contains 13 residues. Germline lookup yields CDR1 SGHTA and CDR2 FQGTGA. The CDR3, as DNA: TGTGCCAGCAGCTTAAGGGAGGGGGAGAACCAGTACTTC. Protein sequence: CASSLREGENQYF.

Comments on this clone: Other DNA variants within this sample encode the same CDR3. The V call is TRBV9, the J call TRBJ1-1; D possibly corresponds to TRBD1 (5 bases). The CDR3 runs 15 residues. Germline V gene sequence: CDR1 SGDLS, CDR2 YYNGEE. The V end lost 0 bases, the J end lost 1 base, and 10 bases lay between the germline ends. The chain's CDR3 is CASSVVDSGNTEAFF. The CDR3 DNA reads TGTGCCAGCAGCGTAGTCGACAGCGGGAACACTGAAGCTTTCTTT.

The chain has TRBV7-2 and TRBJ2-2; TRBD1 matches 8 bases. CDR3 size: 15 residues. J was trimmed by 4 bases and V by 5 bases; bases with no gene match: 6. From germline, CDR1 is SGHTA and CDR2 FQGNSA. CDR3 sequence: CASSLWTGSTGELFF. CDR3 bases: TGTGCCAGCAGCCTATGGACAGGGTCCACCGGGGAGCTGTTTTTT.

The chain carries TRBV4-2 and TRBJ2-1; D is undetermined. The CDR3 sequence is 17 residues long. Germline V gives CDR1 LGHNA, CDR2 YNFKEQ. Trimming took 0 bases from V and 10 from J, leaving 22 bases between them. CDR3 residues: CASSQDNLVAALREQFF. DNA for the CDR3: TGTGCCAGCAGCCAAGATAATTTGGTAGCCGCCCTTAGGGAGCAGTTCTTC.

The chain has TRBV19 and TRBJ1-1; D is perhaps TRBD1 (5 bases). Germline V gene data show CDR1 as LNHDA and CDR2 as SQIVND (reference sequence). Trimming removed 7 bases from V and 0 bases from J, with 12 bases in between. This CDR3 is 14 amino acids long. CDR3 coding DNA: TGTGCCAGTACCCCACAGGTTATGAACACTGAAGCTTTCTTT. This encodes CASTPQVMNTEAFF.

The chain combines TRBV29-1 with TRBJ2-5; 7 bases are shared with TRBD1. V shed 7 bases, J shed 4 bases, and the junction held 9 bases outside the gene matches. The CDR3 is 13 residues long. Germline assignment: CDR1 SQVTM and CDR2 ANQGSEA. The CDR3 sequence is CSGREQGRETQYF. In nucleotides, the CDR3 is TGCAGCGGAAGGGAACAGGGGCGAGAGACCCAGTACTTC.

The V call is TRBV7-2, the J call TRBJ1-1, with D possibly matching TRBD1 (5 bases). Germline CDR1 SGHTA, CDR2 FQGNSA. The CDR3 length is 13 residues. V was cut by 5 bases and J by 3 bases, with 10 bases left in between. The CDR3 loop is CASSGQGDTEAFF. The CDR3 DNA follows: TGTGCCAGCAGCGGTCAGGGCGACACTGAAGCTTTCTTT.

V gene TRBV5-5 combines with J gene TRBJ2-5, with TRBD1 matching over 11 bases. CDR1 and CDR2 (germline): SGHKS, YYEKEE (reference sequence). The CDR3 has 16 residues. V was clipped by 4 bases and J by 1 base; unmatched bases: 6. The CDR3 coding sequence is TGTGCCAGCAGCAAAGGGACAGGGGGAACCCAAGAGACCCAGTACTTC. Protein sequence: CASSKGTGGTQETQYF.

The chain uses TRBV18 and TRBJ2-1; D remains ambiguous. CDR1 is KGHSH, CDR2 LQKENI, per germline. The V and J ends lost 2 bases and 6 bases respectively, with 5 bases between them. The CDR3 is made up of 12 amino acids. The CDR3 nucleotides are TGTGCCAGCTCACCAGTTGGCAATGAGCAGTTCTTC. It specifies CASSPVGNEQFF.

The chain uses TRBV5-5 and TRBJ1-2; 9 bases line up with TRBD1. This CDR3 comprises 16 residues. V shed 4 bases, J shed 8 bases, and the junction held 15 bases outside the gene matches. Germline CDR1 reads SGHKS; CDR2 reads YYEKEE (reference sequence). The CDR3 bases are TGTGCCAGCAGCGGGCGGGCGGGACAGGGTGTTCTCGGCTACACCTTC. Translation: CASSGRAGQGVLGYTF. Full variable domain (remainder filled in from reference TRBV5-5 and TRBJ1-2): DAGVTQSPTHLIKTRGQQVTLRCSPISGHKSVSWYQQVLGQGPQFIFQYYEKEERGRGNFPDRFSARQFPNYSSELNVNALLLGDSALYLCASSGRAGQGVLGYTFGSGTRLTVV.

J is TRBJ2-2 and V is TRBV7-8; 11 nucleotides agree with TRBD1. V shed 5 bases, J shed 2 bases, and the junction held 1 base outside the gene matches. The CDR3 spans 15 residues. Per germline, CDR1 SGHVS and CDR2 FQNEAQ. The CDR3 spells CASSRTGGNTGELFF. CDR3 coding DNA: TGTGCCAGCAGCCGGACAGGGGGCAACACCGGGGAGCTGTTTTTT.

The CDR3 region has the DNA TGTGCCAGCAGTTATCGCGCTAGGAACCTTGGGGCCGGGGAGCTGTTTTTT. Translating gives CASSYRARNLGAGELFF. The chain joins TRBV6-2 or TRBV6-3 to TRBJ2-2; D gene ambiguous. The CDR3 has 17 residues. Germline CDR1 reads MNHEY; CDR2 reads SVGEGT. V lost 3 bases to trimming and J lost 6 bases, with 20 bases between them.

The chain is built from TRBV12-5 and TRBJ1-5, with D perhaps matching TRBD1 (5 bases). The CDR3 is 14 residues long. The V and J ends lost 7 bases and 5 bases respectively, with 15 bases between them. CDR1 and CDR2 (germline): LGHNT, FRNRAP. CDR3 coding DNA: TGTGCTAGTGCTACCGGGTTGGGGGATCAGCCCCAGCATTTT. This encodes CASATGLGDQPQHF.

V gene TRBV5-6 combines with J gene TRBJ2-3; D unclear. The CDR3 loop spans 14 amino acids. The V and J ends lost 2 bases and 1 base respectively, with 8 bases between them. The V gene's germline CDR1 is SGHDT and CDR2 YYEEEE. In DNA, the CDR3 is TGTGCCAGCAGCTTCGGCCTCGGCACAGATACGCAGTATTTT. This codes for CASSFGLGTDTQYF.

The V call is TRBV11-2, the J call TRBJ1-6, with D tentatively TRBD1 (5 bases). This CDR3 has 14 amino acids. The germline V gene has CDR1 SGHAT and CDR2 FQNNGV. The V end was cut by 6 bases, the J end by 9 bases, with 15 bases between. The CDR3 nucleotides read TGTGCCAGCAGTATGAGGGGCGGCGGTTCACCCCTCCACTTT. Encoded protein: CASSMRGGGSPLHF.

CDR3 sequence (DNA): TGTGCCAGCAGCTTGTCTCAAGGGAATAGCAATCAGCCCCAGCATTTT. Encoded protein: CASSLSQGNSNQPQHF. This chain uses TRBV5-5 with TRBJ1-5; the D is unclear. The CDR3 has 16 residues. Germline CDR1 SGHKS, CDR2 YYEKEE (reference sequence). Trimming pared 1 base from V and 0 bases from J, leaving 11 bases between.

V usage is TRBV29-1 and J usage is TRBJ1-4; maybe TRBD1 (6 bases). The ends were cut back, 6 bases at V and 7 bases at J, with 15 bases in the middle. Looked up from germline, CDR1 is SQVTM and CDR2 is ANQGSEA. The CDR3 extends over 13 amino acids. CDR3 sequence (DNA): TGCAGCGTCTTCCCAACAGGGAGTGAAAAACTGTTTTTT. Its translation is CSVFPTGSEKLFF.

The CDR3 region is CASSYVGRGGLSTDTQYF. In DNA, the CDR3 is TGTGCCAGCAGTTATGTCGGTAGGGGGGGGCTTAGCACAGATACGCAGTATTTT. The V gene is TRBV6-2 or TRBV6-3, the J gene TRBJ2-3; tentative D call: TRBD2 (7 bases). V was trimmed by 3 bases and J by 0 bases, leaving 19 bases between them. This CDR3 spans 18 amino acids. CDR1 is MNHEY, CDR2 SVGEGT, per germline.